This is a list of T cell receptor beta chains from one sample in a study of T-cell memory formation after mild COVID-19. TCRdb reprocessed the 5' RACE reads with MiXCR, giving one entry per CDR3 protein. Of 470,000 or so distinct CDR3 sequences listed, 18% were seen once; the top ten hold about 12%. Sequencing input: PBMCs or a T cell subset sorted from them (not recorded which). Receptors originate from an adult woman who had mild COVID-19 (a few samples of this study predate the infection). Cell type and time point are not known. Each CDR3 is given with its conserved first and last residue. D genes are given only for firm matches. Only some rows state a clone size, as once, few, many or a class for expanded clones.

d_call	v_call	j_call	clone_size	cdr3_nt	cdr3_aa
.	TRBV3-1	TRBJ2-5	few	TGTGCCAGCAGCCAAACCAGGGGATTGACCCAGTACTTC	CASSQTRGLTQYF
.	TRBV5-1	TRBJ1-2	few	TGCGCCAGCAGCGCCAGCGACGAAAAGTATGGCTACACCTTC	CASSASDEKYGYTF
.	TRBV2	TRBJ2-7	few	TGTGCCAGCAGCCCACAGGGCCATGGTGATTACGAGCAGTACTTC	CASSPQGHGDYEQYF
.	TRBV11-1	TRBJ1-2	.	TGTGCCAGCAGCTTAATTCAGGGCGATGGCGGCTACACCTTC	CASSLIQGDGGYTF
.	TRBV4-1	TRBJ1-1	.	TGCGCCAGCGCCAGGGCGGGGATGAACACTGAAGCTTTCTTT	CASARAGMNTEAFF
TRBD2	TRBV10-3	TRBJ2-7	few	TGTGCCATCAGTGAGTTAGCGGGACGGTACGAGCAGTACTTC	CAISELAGRYEQYF
.	TRBV20-1	TRBJ1-1	.	TGCAGTGCTTCTTACAGGGCCGAAGCTTTCTTT	CSASYRAEAFF
TRBD2	TRBV5-1	TRBJ2-5	few	TGCGCCAGCAGCTTTGGAGCGGGAGTAGAGACCCAGTACTTC	CASSFGAGVETQYF
.	TRBV30	TRBJ1-5	.	TGTGCCTGGTCTATACAGGGAAATCAGCCCCAGCATTTT	CAWSIQGNQPQHF
TRBD2	TRBV5-1	TRBJ2-2	.	TGCGCCAGCAGCTTGGCCTGGAAGACTAGCGGGAGAGCGAACACCGTGGAGCTGTTTTTT	CASSLAWKTSGRANTVELFF
.	TRBV20-1	TRBJ1-2	few	TGCAGTGCTAGAAGGGCGCAGAGCTATGGCTACACCTTC	CSARRAQSYGYTF
TRBD1	TRBV6-5	TRBJ2-7	.	TGTGCCAGCAGACCCGGGACAGAGGCCGCCTACGAGCAGTACTTC	CASRPGTEAAYEQYF
TRBD1	TRBV4-1	TRBJ1-3	few	TGCGCCAGCAGCCAAGACCCAAGATTTCCGACAGGGCGAAACACCATATATTTT	CASSQDPRFPTGRNTIYF
.	TRBV4-1	TRBJ2-7	.	TGCGCCAGCAGCAAAGCAGCGGGTAGCTCCTACGAGCAGTACTTC	CASSKAAGSSYEQYF
.	TRBV15	TRBJ2-3	.	TGTGCCACCAGCAGAGATCTGGGGGCAGATACGCAGTATTTT	CATSRDLGADTQYF
TRBD1	TRBV4-2	TRBJ2-7	few	TGTGCCAGCAGCCAAGCGGACAGGGCCACCTACGAGCAGTACTTC	CASSQADRATYEQYF
TRBD1	TRBV3-1	TRBJ2-7	once	TGTGCCAGCAGCCCCCCGGACAGGGTCCGCGAGCAGTACTTC	CASSPPDRVREQYF
.	TRBV10-3	TRBJ2-3	few	TGTGCAATCAGGGACAACACAGATACGCAGTATTTT	CAIRDNTDTQYF
.	TRBV5-1	TRBJ2-1	.	TGCGCCAGCAGCTTCCTTACTAGCCCGAATGAGCAGTTCTTC	CASSFLTSPNEQFF
.	TRBV7-2	TRBJ1-5	.	TGTGCCAGCAGCTTAGGGGGAATTAGCAATCAGCCCCAGCATTTT	CASSLGGISNQPQHF
.	TRBV4-1	TRBJ2-1	few	TGCGCCAGCAGCCAAACCCTTATGCCCGGCAATGAGCAGTTCTTC	CASSQTLMPGNEQFF
TRBD2	TRBV6-5	TRBJ2-1	few	TGTGCCAGCAGAGCGGGAGGGTTAAGCTCCTACAATGAGCAGTTCTTC	CASRAGGLSSYNEQFF
TRBD1	TRBV6-1	TRBJ1-2	.	TGTGCCAGCAGTACCCGGGACAGGACTAACTATGGCTACACCTTC	CASSTRDRTNYGYTF
.	TRBV6-1	TRBJ2-3	few	TGTGCCAGCAGTCCTGGGCCGATCGTTAGCACAGATACGCAGTATTTT	CASSPGPIVSTDTQYF
.	TRBV4-1	TRBJ2-3	.	TGCGCCAGCAGCCGGAAGGGAAACACAGATACGCAGTATTTT	CASSRKGNTDTQYF
.	TRBV7-9	TRBJ1-1	.	TGTGCCAGCTCGATGGAGGACAGAGCCACTGAAGCTTTCTTT	CASSMEDRATEAFF
TRBD1	TRBV11-2	TRBJ1-2	.	TGTGCCAGCAGCTTAGGGACGGGACAGGGGATCCGTGGCTACACCTTC	CASSLGTGQGIRGYTF
TRBD2	TRBV4-2	TRBJ2-7	few	TGTGCCAGCAAGATAGCGGGGGGCTACGAGCAGTACTTC	CASKIAGGYEQYF
.	TRBV29-1	TRBJ2-7	many	TGCAGCGTTGATGACGGGGCCTACGAGCAGTACTTC	CSVDDGAYEQYF
TRBD2	TRBV4-3	TRBJ2-1	.	TGCGCCAGCAGCCAAGAAGGGCTAGCGGGGATCAATGAGCAGTTCTTC	CASSQEGLAGINEQFF
.	TRBV7-6	TRBJ2-3	.	TGTGCCAGCAGCTTCCCTAGTGCGGGGGATACGCAGTATTTT	CASSFPSAGDTQYF
.	TRBV5-1	TRBJ2-2	few	TGCGCCAGCAGCTTGGCCGCAAAGGCTACCGGGGAGCTGTTTTTT	CASSLAAKATGELFF
.	TRBV14	TRBJ2-5	.	TGTGCCAGCAGCCAAGAGTGGCCAGGGAAAGAGACCCAGTACTTC	CASSQEWPGKETQYF
.	TRBV19	TRBJ1-2	.	TGTGCCAGTAGTATAGATGCAGCGAACTATGGCTACACCTTC	CASSIDAANYGYTF
TRBD1	TRBV29-1	TRBJ2-3	few	TGCAGCGTTGAAGATTGGGACAGGGGAGTTAGCACAGATACGCAGTATTTT	CSVEDWDRGVSTDTQYF
TRBD2	TRBV7-6	TRBJ2-1	few	TGTGCCAGCAGCTCTGGACTAGCGGGGGGCACATACAATGAGCAGTTCTTC	CASSSGLAGGTYNEQFF
TRBD2	TRBV4-3	TRBJ2-2	few	TGCGCCAGCAGCCAAGGCCTAGCGGGAGGGAACACCGGGGAGCTGTTTTTT	CASSQGLAGGNTGELFF
.	TRBV30	TRBJ1-1	few	TGTGCCTGGCGAACAACAGGAGCGAACACTGAAGCTTTCTTT	CAWRTTGANTEAFF
TRBD1	TRBV5-1	TRBJ1-2	.	TGCGCCAGCAGCTCGGGACAGGGTTTTAACTATGGCTACACCTTC	CASSSGQGFNYGYTF
TRBD2	TRBV7-9	TRBJ2-3	few	TGTGCCAGTTTAGCGGGAGACGCAGATACGCAGTATTTT	CASLAGDADTQYF
TRBD2	TRBV5-1	TRBJ2-1	.	TGCGCCAGCAGCCTCCTCCCCCTCTCTAGCGGGTCCAATGAGCAGTTCTTC	CASSLLPLSSGSNEQFF
TRBD1	TRBV5-1	TRBJ2-7	few	TGCGCCAGCAGCTCTAAATGGACAGGGCCTTCCTACGAGCAGTACTTC	CASSSKWTGPSYEQYF
.	TRBV7-9	TRBJ2-1	.	TGTGCCGGACTACAGGGACCCTACAATGAGCAGTTCTTC	CAGLQGPYNEQFF
.	TRBV7-8	TRBJ2-1	.	TGTGCCAGCAGCTTAACAGGGATAAATGAGCAGTTCTTC	CASSLTGINEQFF
TRBD2	TRBV24-1	TRBJ2-7	.	TGTGCCACCAGTGATTTGCTGGTAGCGGGGGGAGCCTACGAGCAGTACTTC	CATSDLLVAGGAYEQYF
TRBD2	TRBV7-9	TRBJ2-2	many	TGTGCCAGCAGCCGACTAGCGGGAGGAGGGGAGCTGTTTTTT	CASSRLAGGGELFF
.	TRBV6-5	TRBJ1-5	many	TGTGCCAGCAGTTCATGGAGCAATCAGCCCCAGCATTTT	CASSSWSNQPQHF